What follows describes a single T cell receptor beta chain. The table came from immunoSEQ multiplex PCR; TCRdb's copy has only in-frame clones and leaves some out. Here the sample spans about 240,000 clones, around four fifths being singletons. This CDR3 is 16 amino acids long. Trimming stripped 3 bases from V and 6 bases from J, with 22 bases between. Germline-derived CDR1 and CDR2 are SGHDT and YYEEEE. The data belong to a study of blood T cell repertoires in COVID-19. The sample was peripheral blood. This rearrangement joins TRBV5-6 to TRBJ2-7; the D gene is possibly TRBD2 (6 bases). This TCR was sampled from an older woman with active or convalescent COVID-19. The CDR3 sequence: CASSSGVLEAPSEQYF. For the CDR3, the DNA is TGTGCCAGCAGCTCGGGAGTGCTGGAGGCCCCCAGCGAGCAGTACTTC.